A single TCR beta chain is shown here with its context. Study processing details: Counts of nucleated cells, estimated from reference gene primer amplification, were obtained. Libraries were prepared by immunoSEQ multiplex PCR; TCRdb keeps only in-frame clonotypes and omits some of them. The DNA was the basis for D and trimming; V, J and clone size are from that table. Of 250,000 or so clones detected, around 86% appear once; the ten largest clones hold around 1.8%. The recovered donors of Cohort 3 showed two negative PCRs, clearance, or symptom resolution. The germline V gene encodes CDR1 MDHEN and CDR2 SYDVKM. The V gene lost 8 bases and the J gene lost 8 bases, with 14 bases spanning the gap. There are 12 residues in the CDR3. The sample originates from a study of blood T cell repertoires in COVID-19.

This chain links TRBV28 with TRBJ2-3; D remains unclear. Material for sequencing was PBMCs or T cells enriched from blood (not recorded which). The clonotype comes from a middle-aged man who had recovered from COVID-19. The CDR3 protein is CASQSSQVTQYF. The CDR3 region has the DNA TGTGCCAGCCAAAGCTCCCAGGTTACGCAGTATTTT.